The 19 T cell receptor beta chains below were found in one sample sequenced in a study of CD8 T cells in ankylosing spondylitis. MiXCR, run by TCRdb on the 5' RACE reads, gives a single entry per CDR3 protein. The sample includes roughly 200,000 distinct CDR3 sequences, roughly 25% seen only once; the top ten take 6.6%. The sequenced sample was blood, either unsorted or a sorted T cell fraction (not recorded which). The receptors originated from a male donor with ankylosing spondylitis or in good health (not recorded which).

Only a few counts were recorded for this clonotype. The rearrangement uses TRBV28 and TRBJ2-7; 9 bases map to TRBD1. Trimming took 1 base from V and 0 from J; bases not matched to a gene: 7. CDR3 length equals 17 residues. The germline gives CDR1 MDHEN, CDR2 SYDVKM. The CDR3 nucleotides read TGTGCCAGCAGTTTATCCCTCGGACAGGGGTACTCCTACGAGCAGTACTTC. It encodes CASSLSLGQGYSYEQYF.

This clonotype was detected a few times. The V gene is TRBV10-3, the J gene TRBJ1-1; no reliable D call. Germline V gives CDR1 ENHRY, CDR2 SYGVKD. The CDR3 length is 13 residues. The ends were cut back, 8 bases at V and 0 bases at J, with 10 bases in the middle. CDR3 in amino acids: CAISSGLNTEAFF. Written as DNA, the CDR3 is TGTGCCATCTCCTCGGGATTGAACACTGAAGCTTTCTTT.

This clonotype was picked up many times. V and J are TRBV25-1 and TRBJ1-6, with 10 positions matching TRBD1. This CDR3 comprises 15 residues. Germline V gene lookup returns CDR1 MGHDK and CDR2 SYGVNS. After removal of 4 bases from V and 7 bases from J, the junction contained 4 bases not matched to a gene. CDR3 bases: TGTGCCAGCAGTGGGGACAGGGGCATCAATTCACCCCTCCACTTT. Translated: CASSGDRGINSPLHF. The full variable domain, its missing parts supplied by reference TRBV25-1 and TRBJ1-6, is EADIYQTPRYLVIGTGKKITLECSQTMGHDKMYWYQQDPGMELHLIHYSYGVNSTEKGDLSSESTVSRIRTEHFPLTLESARPSHTSQYLCASSGDRGINSPLHFGNGTRLTVT.

The J gene is TRBJ2-5, the V gene TRBV10-3; TRBD1 matches 10 bases. This CDR3 is built from 15 residues. J was trimmed by 5 bases and V by 4 bases; bases with no gene match: 7. Germline V gene sequence: CDR1 ENHRY, CDR2 SYGVKD. CDR3 amino acids: CAISARDRGVETQYF. The CDR3, as DNA: TGTGCCATCAGTGCGCGGGACAGGGGTGTTGAGACCCAGTACTTC.

This clonotype has ten or more counts. This chain connects TRBV28 to TRBJ2-7; D is unresolved. This CDR3 region has 10 residues. Looked up from germline, CDR1 is MDHEN and CDR2 is SYDVKM. The V and J ends lost 8 bases and 1 base respectively, with 3 bases between them. Here the CDR3 DNA reads TGTGCCAGCGGGTCCTACGAGCAGTACTTC. This translates into CASGSYEQYF.

The rearrangement uses TRBV12-3 or TRBV12-4 and TRBJ2-3; D is unclear. Trimming took 2 bases from V and 4 from J, leaving 13 bases between them. The CDR3 is made up of 15 amino acids. CDR3 loop: CASSLRFASADTQYF. Written as DNA, the CDR3 is TGTGCCAGCAGTTTACGATTCGCGAGCGCAGATACGCAGTATTTT.

The V call is TRBV19, the J call TRBJ1-2; D is uncertain. The germline V and J ends were trimmed by 3 bases and 9 bases, with 14 bases remaining between them. CDR3 length: 13 residues. The germline gives CDR1 LNHDA, CDR2 SQIVND (reference sequence). This chain's CDR3 is CASSIPLRARYTF. Written as DNA, the CDR3 is TGTGCCAGTAGTATCCCGCTACGAGCCCGCTACACCTTC.

This rearrangement joins TRBV10-3 to TRBJ2-7; weak D call: TRBD2 (5 bases). Germline CDR1 reads ENHRY; CDR2 reads SYGVKD. The CDR3 runs 18 residues. The V gene lost 0 bases and the J gene lost 4 bases, with 22 bases spanning the gap. The CDR3 spells CAISESNGPHIQRYEQYF. DNA of the CDR3: TGTGCCATCAGTGAGTCGAATGGTCCCCACATTCAGCGGTACGAGCAGTACTTC.

This clonotype has more than one count but fewer than ten. This chain connects TRBV7-6 to TRBJ2-1; 9 bases agree with TRBD2. From germline, CDR1 is SGHVS and CDR2 FNYEAQ. V lost 1 base, J lost 2 bases, and 3 bases stayed unmatched. The CDR3 consists of 16 residues. The DNA for the CDR3 is TGTGCCAGCAGCTTAGAGCAGCGGGGGGCCTACAATGAGCAGTTCTTC. It encodes CASSLEQRGAYNEQFF.

There are many counts of this clonotype. CDR3 bases: TGCGCCAGCAGCCCTAGTAACAGTCCTGGAAACACCATATATTTT. This sequence encodes CASSPSNSPGNTIYF. The chain links TRBV5-1 to TRBJ1-3; no reliable D call. Trimming left V 4 bases short and J 2 bases short, with 13 bases between. CDR1 is SGHRS, CDR2 YFSETQ, per germline. This CDR3 comprises 15 residues.

The CDR3: CAISGGGGSSYEQYF. In DNA, the CDR3 is TGTGCCATCAGTGGTGGCGGCGGGAGCTCCTACGAGCAGTACTTC. V is TRBV10-3 and J is TRBJ2-7; 7 bases line up with TRBD2. CDR1 is ENHRY, CDR2 SYGVKD, per germline. The CDR3 has 15 residues. V gave up 4 bases and J gave up 0 bases; unmatched junction bases: 6.

This clonotype was seen a handful of times. The CDR3 DNA sequence: TGTGCCAGCAGTGATCGGACAGCTAACTATGGCTACACCTTC. This codes for CASSDRTANYGYTF. This chain links TRBV12-3 or TRBV12-4 with TRBJ1-2; D is perhaps TRBD1 (6 bases). V lost 5 bases to trimming and J lost 0 bases, with 10 bases between them. The CDR3 consists of 14 residues.

The sample holds a few counts of this clonotype. V usage is TRBV4-1 and J usage is TRBJ2-7; D is unresolved. V shed 0 bases and J shed 6 bases, with 6 bases lying between them. The CDR3 runs to 12 residues. The germline V gene encodes CDR1 MGHRA and CDR2 YSYEKL. As DNA, the CDR3 is TGCGCCAGCAGCCAAGAGGGTAGCGAGCAGTACTTC. Protein: CASSQEGSEQYF.

This chain uses TRBV15 with TRBJ2-1; 13 bases fit TRBD2. There are 20 residues in the CDR3. CDR1 and CDR2 (germline): LNHNV, YYDKDF (reference sequence). V lost 0 bases, J lost 1 base, and 9 bases stayed unmatched. CDR3 residues: CATSRDRDRGLAGSYNEQFF. The CDR3 region has the DNA TGTGCCACCAGCAGAGATCGTGACAGGGGACTAGCGGGATCCTACAATGAGCAGTTCTTC.

This clonotype was recorded many times. The chain combines TRBV20-1 with TRBJ2-1; the D is unclear. The V gene's germline CDR1 is DFQATT and CDR2 SNEGSKA (reference sequence). This CDR3 is 12 amino acids long. The V end was cut by 5 bases, the J end by 9 bases, with 14 bases between. The CDR3 DNA is TGCAGTGCTGATACAAGGCAGGCTGAGCAGTTCTTC. This gives the protein CSADTRQAEQFF.

The chain links TRBV12-3 or TRBV12-4 to TRBJ1-1; no clear D. V lost 6 bases and J 0 bases, leaving 14 bases between the germline ends. The CDR3 covers 15 residues. CDR3 loop: CASRSDRIMNTEAFF. The CDR3 DNA follows: TGTGCCAGCAGATCGGACCGAATCATGAACACTGAAGCTTTCTTT.

This clonotype was counted ten times or more. The chain joins TRBV5-6 to TRBJ1-5; maybe TRBD1 (6 bases). Germline lookup yields CDR1 SGHDT and CDR2 YYEEEE. V lost 6 bases and J lost 0, with 16 bases in between. The CDR3 length is 16 residues. CDR3 nucleotide sequence: TGTGCCAGCACCAAGAAGGGGGACTATAGCAATCAGCCCCAGCATTTT. Amino acid sequence: CASTKKGDYSNQPQHF.

In regard to this clonotype: One end of the junction fails to match germline, which may point to a read error. The rearrangement uses TRBV6-1 and TRBJ2-3; 8 positions match TRBD2. The CDR3 sequence is 16 residues long. In germline, CDR1 is MNHNS, CDR2 SASEGT. The CDR3 coding sequence is TGTGCCGGCAGGAGCCTAGCGGGCATTAGCACAGATACGCAGTATTTT. This encodes CAGRSLAGISTDTQYF.

In its sample, this clonotype was seen many times. V and J are TRBV18 and TRBJ2-1; D gene uncertain. The germline CDR1 and CDR2 sequences are KGHSH and LQKENI. Trimming removed 5 bases at V and 4 bases at J, with 15 bases between. This CDR3 spans 15 amino acids. CDR3 in DNA: TGTGCCAGCTCAACCAACAGTGCCCTTTACAATGAGCAGTTCTTC. Translation: CASSTNSALYNEQFF.